This TCR beta chain emerged from a study of Ad26.COV2.S vaccination and SARS-CoV-2 variants. At the level of the study: Participants got Ad26.COV2.S intramuscularly, once or twice 56 days apart. General study points: Once vaccination had occurred, spike-specific CD8+ and CD4+ T cell responses reportedly showed substantial breadth. Participants in the vaccine arm had higher spike-specific TCR breadth; placebo recipients had lower.

Described treatment: roughly 19 received Ad26.COV2.S at low or high dose, single or two shots; a few received placebo; per-sample allocation not given. Sampling occurred on day 63 after the first vaccine or placebo injection. Worth noting for this clone: No antigen is known for it.

Germline V CDR1 and CDR2: LNHNV, YYDKDF (reference sequence). V gave up 4 bases and J gave up 8 bases; unmatched junction bases: 9. The CDR3 spans 14 residues. Using immunoSEQ multiplex PCR, the repertoire was profiled, and TCRdb retains in-frame clones only, with some absent. The table records about 420,000 clones, around 89% of them present only once. The receptor's source is a person aged 18 to 65 who received the Ad26.COV2.S COVID-19 vaccine or a placebo. This chain uses TRBV15 with TRBJ1-2; the match to TRBD1 covers 8 bases. This specimen was peripheral blood, taken in a trial of Ad26.COV2.S vaccine versus placebo. In DNA form, the CDR3 reads TGTGCCACCAGCATCCAGGGGGCAATCAGAGGCTACACCTTC. It translates to CATSIQGAIRGYTF.